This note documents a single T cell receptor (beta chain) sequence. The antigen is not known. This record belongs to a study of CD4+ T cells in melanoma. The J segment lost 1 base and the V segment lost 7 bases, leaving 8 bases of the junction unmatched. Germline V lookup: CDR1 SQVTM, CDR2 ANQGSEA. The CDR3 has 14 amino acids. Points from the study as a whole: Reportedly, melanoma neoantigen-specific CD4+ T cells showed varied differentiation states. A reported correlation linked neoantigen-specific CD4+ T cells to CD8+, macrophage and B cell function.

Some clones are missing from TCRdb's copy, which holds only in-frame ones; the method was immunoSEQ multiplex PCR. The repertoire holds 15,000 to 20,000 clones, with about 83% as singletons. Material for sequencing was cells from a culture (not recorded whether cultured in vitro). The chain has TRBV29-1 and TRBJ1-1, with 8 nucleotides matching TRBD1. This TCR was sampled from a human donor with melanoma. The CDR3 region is CSAGVGQGNTEAFF. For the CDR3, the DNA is TGCAGCGCCGGGGTTGGACAGGGGAACACTGAAGCTTTCTTT.